This passage covers 23 T cell receptor beta chains from one sample sequenced in a study of blood T cells in healthy people across ages. Then a second PCR, running roughly 7 to 11 cycles, was carried out with a sample-barcoded 5' primer and a J-beta primer mix. MiXCR was run by TCRdb on the 5' RACE reads, yielding one entry per CDR3 protein. The table has roughly 500,000 distinct CDR3 sequences, around 24% seen once. The same data also contributed to another study, on T cells of mothers and their children.

Material: blood. All receptors derive from a boy between 10 and 17 years old in good health.

In its sample, this clonotype was seen many times. The gene calls are TRBV29-1 and TRBJ2-2; D not certain. The CDR3 is made up of 12 amino acids. The germline gives CDR1 SQVTM, CDR2 ANQGSEA. V was cut by 2 bases and J by 2 bases, with 3 bases left in between. The CDR3 loop is CSVERNTGELFF. The CDR3 bases are TGCAGCGTTGAACGAAACACCGGGGAGCTGTTTTTT.

The chain employs TRBV7-2 and TRBJ2-7; a weak D match, TRBD2 (5 bases). The CDR3 loop spans 16 amino acids. V dropped 4 bases and J dropped 0 bases, with 16 bases sitting between them. Germline V lookup: CDR1 SGHTA, CDR2 FQGNSA. In nucleotides, the CDR3 is TGTGCCAGCAGCTCGCCTTCGGAGCGGAACTCCTACGAGCAGTACTTC. Its translation: CASSSPSERNSYEQYF.

The chain is built from TRBV28 and TRBJ1-5; perhaps TRBD1 as D (5 bases). Trimming removed 3 bases at V and 7 bases at J, with 13 bases between. The CDR3 contains 14 residues. Germline V gives CDR1 MDHEN, CDR2 SYDVKM. CDR3 amino acids: CASSFGGKGQPQHF. The CDR3 DNA is TGTGCCAGCAGTTTTGGGGGAAAAGGACAGCCCCAGCATTTT.

For this clonotype: Germline and junction disagree at one end, which may indicate a read error. J is TRBJ2-7 and V is TRBV27, with a tentative D call TRBD1 (5 bases). Germline CDR1 and CDR2: MNHEY and SMNVEV (reference sequence). The CDR3 has 13 amino acids. CDR3 nucleotide sequence: TGTGCCAGTAGTTTTGCAGGGTCCTACGAGCAGTACTTC. Amino acid sequence: CASSFAGSYEQYF.

This chain joins TRBV20-1 and TRBJ1-1; the D gene is possibly TRBD1 (5 bases). V was pared by 3 bases and J by 8 bases, with 19 bases between. The CDR3 sequence is 14 residues long. CDR1 is DFQATT and CDR2 is SNEGSKA in the germline V gene (reference sequence). CDR3 sequence (DNA): TGCAGTGCTAGCATCTCAGGGCTCAAAACGGAAGCTTTCTTT. As protein: CSASISGLKTEAFF.

This clonotype appeared a few times. The chain recombines TRBV7-3 with TRBJ2-7; maybe TRBD1 (6 bases). This CDR3 has 15 residues. Germline assignment: CDR1 SGHTA and CDR2 FQGTGA. Trimming took off 5 bases at V and 2 bases at J, with 16 bases between the two ends. The CDR3 reads CASSPSGERTYEQYF. The CDR3 nucleotides are TGTGCCAGCAGCCCCTCAGGGGAGAGGACCTACGAGCAGTACTTC.

Many counts were recorded for this clonotype. This chain uses TRBV7-9 with TRBJ1-4; the D gene is possibly TRBD1 (6 bases). This CDR3 contains 12 residues. V was clipped by 2 bases and J by 8 bases, with 6 bases between them. Germline CDR1 SEHNR, CDR2 FQNEAQ (reference sequence). The CDR3 sequence: CASSLRGEKLFF. For the CDR3, the DNA is TGTGCCAGCAGCTTAAGGGGGGAAAAACTGTTTTTT.

This clonotype was detected only a few times. The J gene is TRBJ2-1, the V gene TRBV20-1; D is unclear. CDR3 length equals 10 residues. Germline V lookup: CDR1 DFQATT, CDR2 SNEGSKA (reference sequence). Trimming removed 5 bases from V and 9 bases from J, with 8 bases in between. CDR3 amino acids: CSAQSFEQFF. CDR3 nucleotides: TGCAGTGCTCAGAGCTTTGAGCAGTTCTTC.

The chain joins TRBV12-3 or TRBV12-4 to TRBJ2-3; TRBD1 matches 7 bases. The CDR3 has 15 amino acids. V shed 5 bases and J 3 bases; nucleotides not matched to a gene: 8. CDR3: CASSPPGQSTDTQYF. CDR3 DNA sequence: TGTGCCAGCAGTCCCCCGGGACAGTCTACAGATACGCAGTATTTT.

V usage is TRBV6-2 or TRBV6-3 and J usage is TRBJ2-2; 7 nucleotides align to TRBD2. Germline V gives CDR1 MNHEY, CDR2 SVGEGT. There are 15 residues in the CDR3. V lost 7 bases to trimming and J lost 0 bases; unmatched junction nucleotides: 5. CDR3 sequence: CASNLAAANTGELFF. The CDR3 DNA reads as TGTGCCAGCAACCTAGCGGCCGCGAACACCGGGGAGCTGTTTTTT.

The table lists this clonotype with a few counts. CDR3 nucleotides: TGTGCCAGCAGCTTACCGGGGGGTATGGGCACTGAAGCTTTCTTT. Protein sequence: CASSLPGGMGTEAFF. The J gene is TRBJ1-1, the V gene TRBV7-9, with a possible D match to TRBD1 (5 bases). The germline gives CDR1 SEHNR, CDR2 FQNEAQ (reference sequence). Trimming took 2 bases from V and 4 from J, leaving 14 bases between them. This CDR3 has 15 amino acids.

The chain couples TRBV28 to TRBJ2-5, with D possibly being TRBD1 or TRBD2 (6 bases each). The CDR3 is 16 amino acids. Trimming took 8 bases from V and 5 from J, leaving 24 bases between them. Germline CDR1 MDHEN, CDR2 SYDVKM. CDR3 amino acids: CASLRRQGRWVETQYF. The CDR3 DNA reads as TGTGCCAGCCTCCGCCGCCAGGGGAGGTGGGTGGAGACCCAGTACTTC.

This clonotype was seen only a few times. The chain employs TRBV7-8 and TRBJ2-7; 9 bases are shared with TRBD1. The V segment lost 5 bases and the J segment 4 bases; nucleotides outside the gene matches: 9. This CDR3 is built from 15 residues. Germline values: CDR1 SGHVS, CDR2 FQNEAQ. CDR3 protein: CASSLWTGDVYEQYF. CDR3 nucleotides: TGTGCCAGCAGCCTCTGGACAGGGGATGTGTACGAGCAGTACTTC.

This clonotype was observed a handful of times. One end of the junction is discordant with germline, which a read error may explain. The chain joins TRBV12-3 or TRBV12-4 to TRBJ1-1, with D perhaps TRBD1 (5 bases). The CDR3 is 13 residues long. The CDR3 sequence: CASSLKGHTETFF. The DNA for the CDR3 is TGTGCCAGCAGTTTGAAGGGGCACACTGAAACTTTCTTT.

This clonotype was counted between two and nine times. The J gene is TRBJ2-5, the V gene TRBV6-2 or TRBV6-3; D ambiguous. The DNA end is more similar to TRBJ2-7, so the J call may be wrong. The CDR3 loop spans 13 amino acids. The V gene's germline CDR1 is MNHEY and CDR2 SVGEGT. CDR3: CASSSPIHYEQYF. The CDR3 DNA reads TGTGCCAGCAGTTCCCCGATTCACTACGAGCAGTACTTC.

To note about this clonotype: A much larger clone differs from this one at a single base, so this may be a read error. The chain links TRBV7-2 to TRBJ2-1; possible D gene TRBD2, 5 bases. This CDR3 is 13 amino acids long. CDR1 and CDR2 (germline): SGHTA, FQGNSA. In DNA form, the CDR3 reads TGTGTCACCGGGGAGCGATCCTACAATGAGCAGTTCTTC. Amino acids: CVTGERSYNEQFF.

The chain joins TRBV20-1 to TRBJ2-1; 11 positions match TRBD2. The CDR3 has 18 amino acids. Germline loops: CDR1 DFQATT, CDR2 SNEGSKA (reference sequence). J was trimmed by 4 bases and V by 0 bases; bases with no gene match: 11. The CDR3 here is CSARDQGISGGGYNEQFF. The CDR3 DNA is TGCAGTGCTAGAGATCAGGGGATTAGCGGGGGGGGATACAATGAGCAGTTCTTC.

The chain joins TRBV28 to TRBJ2-1; 8 bases align to TRBD1. Unmatched junction bases numbered 14, after V lost 5 bases and J lost 5 bases. This CDR3 region has 17 residues. Germline CDR1 and CDR2: MDHEN and SYDVKM. The CDR3 DNA reads TGTGCCAGCAGTCCCAGACAGGGGACCCACACACACAATGAGCAGTTCTTC. It codes for CASSPRQGTHTHNEQFF.

In its sample, this clonotype was seen many times. This sequence joins TRBV7-2 and TRBJ2-3; D is possibly TRBD1 (5 bases). Germline CDR1 reads SGHTA; CDR2 reads FQGNSA. Trimming cost V 3 bases and J 5 bases, with 9 bases left between them. The CDR3 totals 13 residues. In DNA form, the CDR3 reads TGTGCCAGCAGCTTGGCAGGGAAAGATACGCAGTATTTT. Its protein product is CASSLAGKDTQYF.

About this clonotype: One end of the junction varies from germline; a read error may be responsible. V gene TRBV10-3 combines with J gene TRBJ2-1; TRBD1 agrees at 7 bases. The CDR3 totals 13 residues. Germline V CDR1 and CDR2: ENHRY, SYGVKD. The CDR3 sequence is CATSGTADNEQFF. The CDR3 DNA reads TGTGCCACCAGTGGGACAGCTGACAATGAGCAGTTCTTC.

J is TRBJ1-4 and V is TRBV6-2 or TRBV6-3; no definite D call. Germline lookup yields CDR1 MNHEY and CDR2 SVGEGT. The V and J ends lost 0 bases and 7 bases respectively, with 15 bases between them. This CDR3 region has 16 residues. The CDR3 spells CASSYSISAAGEKLFF. Here the CDR3 DNA reads TGTGCCAGCAGTTACTCGATCTCGGCCGCGGGTGAAAAACTGTTTTTT.

The J gene is TRBJ2-7, the V gene TRBV4-3; possibly TRBD2 for D (6 bases). Germline assignment: CDR1 LGHNA and CDR2 YSLEER. Trimming left V 1 base short and J 0 bases short, with 7 bases between. The CDR3 loop spans 14 amino acids. The CDR3 loop reads CASSQGEVSYEQYF. CDR3 bases: TGCGCCAGCAGCCAAGGGGAGGTCTCCTACGAGCAGTACTTC.

This clonotype was counted only a few times. The CDR3 sequence is CATSRGSMGETQYF. The CDR3 nucleotides read TGTGCCACCAGCAGAGGCTCCATGGGCGAGACCCAGTACTTC. The chain combines TRBV15 with TRBJ2-5; D uncertain. Germline loops: CDR1 LNHNV, CDR2 YYDKDF (reference sequence). This CDR3 has 14 residues. Trimming took 1 base from V and 5 from J, leaving 11 bases between them.